Listed below are T cell receptor beta chains from one sample, sequenced in a study of T-cell reconstitution after alpha-beta-depleted transplantation in children. From the PCR reads, TCRdb called clonotypes with MiXCR, one entry per CDR3 protein. The top ten hold around 2.3% of the sample, which has 500,000 or so distinct CDR3 sequences, approximately 29% seen once. The material was PBMCs from the stem cell graft donor, obtained from the stem cell graft. Receptors were obtained from a human donor who donated a stem cell graft to a child with aplastic anemia. Both conserved end residues are trimmed from each CDR3.

CDR3 protein	CDR3 length	V gene	J gene
ASRAETGFWRGNQPQH	16	TRBV19	TRBJ1-5
ASSLTEIQPQH	11	TRBV19	TRBJ1-5
ASSSTLDIPNEKLF	14	TRBV7-2	TRBJ1-4
ASSLEGFAKNIQY	13	TRBV11-2	TRBJ2-4
ASSPRLAVPEQF	12	TRBV12-3/TRBV12-4	TRBJ2-1
ASSPGTAHEQY	11	TRBV18	TRBJ2-7
SASNPGAGDTEAF	13	TRBV20-1	TRBJ1-1
ASSGRGELF	9	TRBV12-3/TRBV12-4	TRBJ2-2
ASRLGLAGRLTGELF	15	TRBV12-3/TRBV12-4	TRBJ2-2
ASSLGIDDSNEQF	13	TRBV7-8	TRBJ2-1
ASSLDRALTGELF	13	TRBV7-8	TRBJ2-2